The 27 T cell receptor beta chains listed next were all sequenced from one sample in a study of OX40 agonist ivuxolimab in advanced cancers. Assay used: immunoSEQ multiplex PCR; TCRdb lists only in-frame clones, some missing. Found here are 26,000 or so clones, around nine tenths of them singletons; the top ten hold approximately 23%. This sample comprised CD4+ or CD8+ T cells sorted from blood, obtained in a trial of the OX40 agonist ivuxolimab. The source is an adult with an advanced solid tumor such as melanoma, head and neck, liver or kidney cancer.

The chain carries TRBV27 and TRBJ2-2, with D unclear. Germline CDR1 reads MNHEY; CDR2 reads SMNVEV (reference sequence). The CDR3 length is 13 residues. Trimming took off 2 bases at V and 8 bases at J, with 9 bases between the two ends. CDR3 in DNA: TGTGCCAGCAGTTTAACACTTGGTGGGGAGCTGTTTTTT. This sequence encodes CASSLTLGGELFF.

The chain links TRBV11-2 to TRBJ1-1; TRBD1 matches 10 bases. CDR1 is SGHAT and CDR2 is FQNNGV in the germline V gene. V shed 4 bases and J 1 base; nucleotides not matched to a gene: 3. The length of the CDR3 is 15 residues. CDR3 loop: CASSWTGGPNTEAFF. The CDR3 nucleotides are TGTGCCAGCAGCTGGACAGGGGGTCCGAACACTGAAGCTTTCTTT.

The chain carries TRBV28 and TRBJ1-2; 9 positions match TRBD1. The CDR3 is 17 amino acids. J gave up 3 bases and V 2 bases, and 10 bases lay outside the gene matches. Looked up from germline, CDR1 is MDHEN and CDR2 is SYDVKM. CDR3 loop: CASSLGPGQGPYYGYTF. CDR3 DNA: TGTGCCAGCAGTTTAGGGCCGGGACAGGGCCCGTACTATGGCTACACCTTC.

V gene TRBV27 combines with J gene TRBJ2-7; 11 bases fit TRBD2. The CDR3 has 16 residues. CDR1 and CDR2 from the germline V gene are MNHEY and SMNVEV (reference sequence). The junction had 9 bases not matched to a gene; V was cut back by 6 bases and J by 2 bases. CDR3 coding DNA: TGTGCCAGCAGCCTCTCCGGGACTAGCGGTCCCTACGAGCAGTACTTC. It encodes CASSLSGTSGPYEQYF.

This rearrangement joins TRBV7-9 to TRBJ1-5; TRBD1 is a possible D gene (6 bases). V lost 6 bases to trimming and J lost 7 bases, with 10 bases between them. Germline CDR1 SEHNR, CDR2 FQNEAQ (reference sequence). This CDR3 has 12 residues. The CDR3 nucleotides are TGTGCCAGCAGTTCAGGGGAACAGCCCCAGCATTTT. It is translated as CASSSGEQPQHF.

The chain uses TRBV7-9 and TRBJ1-1, with 7 bases that match TRBD1. This CDR3 is 16 amino acids long. Trimming cost V 5 bases and J 1 base; bases outside gene matches: 10. The germline gives CDR1 SEHNR, CDR2 FQNEAQ (reference sequence). CDR3 sequence reads: CASSPLGGGWNTEAFF. The CDR3 DNA is TGTGCCAGCAGCCCCCTGGGAGGGGGCTGGAACACTGAAGCTTTCTTT.

The chain combines TRBV27 with TRBJ2-1; D is possibly TRBD1 or TRBD2 (5 bases each). CDR1 and CDR2 from the germline V gene are MNHEY and SMNVEV (reference sequence). V was shortened by 3 bases and J by 4 bases, with 10 bases between the two germline ends. The CDR3 is 14 residues long. The CDR3 region is CASSFTGTYNEQFF. CDR3 nucleotide sequence: TGTGCCAGCAGTTTTACTGGGACGTACAATGAGCAGTTCTTC.

V gene TRBV4-1 combines with J gene TRBJ1-5, with 7 positions matching TRBD1. Per the germline V gene, CDR1 is MGHRA and CDR2 is YSYEKL. J was trimmed by 4 bases and V by 1 base; bases with no gene match: 10. The CDR3 runs to 17 residues. The DNA of the CDR3 is TGCGCCAGCAGCCAAGCGGAAAACAGGGGTCCAAATCAGCCCCAGCATTTT. Encoded protein: CASSQAENRGPNQPQHF.

The chain joins TRBV6-5 to TRBJ2-1, with D possibly matching TRBD1 (5 bases). This CDR3 is built from 13 residues. V lost 5 bases, J lost 4 bases, and 9 bases lay in between. Germline V gives CDR1 MNHEY, CDR2 SVGAGI. The CDR3 region is CASSPDSYNEQFF. CDR3 nucleotide sequence: TGTGCCAGCAGTCCCGACAGTTACAATGAGCAGTTCTTC.

This chain uses TRBV9 with TRBJ1-1, with D uncertain. The germline CDR1 and CDR2 sequences are SGDLS and YYNGEE. Trimming took 4 bases from V and 1 from J, leaving 8 bases between them. CDR3 length equals 13 residues. CDR3 sequence reads: CASSLAGNTEAFF. The CDR3 DNA follows: TGTGCCAGCAGCCTAGCGGGGAACACTGAAGCTTTCTTT.

CDR3 residues: CAWTIGLAGSETQYF. The CDR3 bases are TGTGCCTGGACCATAGGACTAGCGGGGTCAGAGACCCAGTACTTC. V and J are TRBV30 and TRBJ2-5; TRBD2 matches at 12 bases. V was pared by 4 bases and J by 4 bases, with 7 bases of the junction left unmatched. From germline, CDR1 is GTSNPN and CDR2 SVGIG (reference sequence). The CDR3 runs 15 residues.

The genes are TRBV4-1 and TRBJ2-7, with 9 bases that match TRBD2. V was pared by 0 bases and J by 0 bases, with 3 bases of the junction left unmatched. CDR1 is MGHRA and CDR2 is YSYEKL in the germline V gene. This CDR3 is built from 16 residues. CDR3 nucleotide sequence: TGCGCCAGCAGCCAAGATGAGCGGGAGGTCTCCTACGAGCAGTACTTC. This encodes CASSQDEREVSYEQYF.

This chain joins TRBV9 and TRBJ2-1; 8 bases are a match to TRBD2. This CDR3 region has 15 residues. Trimming took 4 bases from V and 3 from J; bases not matched to a gene: 6. Germline assignment: CDR1 SGDLS and CDR2 YYNGEE. CDR3 DNA: TGTGCCAGCAGCCTCGGGGGGGCCCTCTACAATGAGCAGTTCTTC. Its protein is CASSLGGALYNEQFF.

The rearrangement links TRBV4-1 to TRBJ2-7; possibly TRBD2 for D (6 bases). In germline, CDR1 is MGHRA, CDR2 YSYEKL. This CDR3 region has 12 residues. The germline V and J ends were trimmed by 6 bases and 5 bases, with 11 bases remaining between them. The CDR3 sequence is CASRGVADEQYF. CDR3 nucleotides: TGCGCCAGCAGGGGGGTAGCGGACGAGCAGTACTTC.

The chain links TRBV5-4 to TRBJ2-7, with TRBD1 matching 7 bases. Per the germline V gene, CDR1 is SGHNT and CDR2 is YYREEE (reference sequence). V shed 4 bases and J 7 bases; nucleotides not matched to a gene: 11. The CDR3 covers 14 residues. The CDR3, as DNA: TGTGCCAGCAGCCCGGGGACAGTTTATACGGAGCAGTACTTC. This codes for CASSPGTVYTEQYF.

The chain recombines TRBV6-6 with TRBJ2-7; TRBD1 might be the D (7 bases). The germline V gene encodes CDR1 MNHNY and CDR2 SVGAGI (reference sequence). This CDR3 region has 15 residues. V was shortened by 6 bases and J by 5 bases, with 20 bases between the two germline ends. CDR3 loop: CASRTPGGTHNEQYF. The CDR3 DNA reads TGTGCCAGCAGAACACCAGGGGGGACGCATAACGAGCAGTACTTC.

V is TRBV9 and J is TRBJ2-1, with unresolved D. The CDR3 extends over 11 amino acids. V gave up 4 bases and J gave up 8 bases, with 7 bases separating them. CDR1 SGDLS and CDR2 YYNGEE come from the germline V gene. The CDR3 protein is CASSNIHEQFF. CDR3 sequence (DNA): TGTGCCAGCAGCAATATCCATGAGCAGTTCTTC.

This clone was counted a single time. The DNA for the CDR3 is TGTGCCAGCAGTTTACTGGGAGGCGAGCAGTACTTC. Its protein is CASSLLGGEQYF. This rearrangement joins TRBV27 to TRBJ2-7; TRBD2 is a possible D gene (6 bases). Germline-derived CDR1 and CDR2 are MNHEY and SMNVEV (reference sequence). V was cut by 2 bases and J by 6 bases, with 8 bases left in between. The CDR3 runs to 12 residues.

The V call is TRBV18, the J call TRBJ1-3; D is uncertain. The length of the CDR3 is 16 residues. V was cut by 0 bases and J by 0 bases, with 9 bases left in between. Germline assignment: CDR1 KGHSH and CDR2 LQKENI. The CDR3 is CASSPPNSHSGNTIYF. The CDR3 bases are TGTGCCAGCTCACCACCGAACAGCCACTCTGGAAACACCATATATTTT. Full variable domain (outside the CDR3, taken from reference TRBV18 and TRBJ1-3): NAGVMQNPRHLVRRRGQEARLRCSPMKGHSHVYWYRQLPEEGLKFMVYLQKENIIDESGMPKERFSAEFPKEGPSILRIQQVVRGDSAAYFCASSPPNSHSGNTIYFGEGSWLTVV.

This clone appeared a few times. The chain combines TRBV7-8 with TRBJ2-6; D might be TRBD2 (6 bases). The length of the CDR3 is 15 residues. V was trimmed by 4 bases and J by 1 base, leaving 8 bases between them. The germline CDR1 and CDR2 sequences are SGHVS and FQNEAQ. CDR3 protein: CASSSGVSGANVLTF. CDR3 in DNA: TGTGCCAGCAGCTCGGGGGTTTCTGGGGCCAACGTCCTGACTTTC.

The J gene is TRBJ1-1, the V gene TRBV7-9, with D unclear. V shed 1 base and J shed 1 base, with 7 bases lying between them. The CDR3 is 14 amino acids. Germline V gives CDR1 SEHNR, CDR2 FQNEAQ (reference sequence). The CDR3 sequence: CASSLGGTNTEAFF. The CDR3 nucleotides read TGTGCCAGCAGCTTAGGAGGAACGAACACTGAAGCTTTCTTT.

The gene calls are TRBV7-2 and TRBJ1-2; the D is unclear. Trimming pared 4 bases from V and 0 bases from J, leaving 12 bases between. This CDR3 has 15 amino acids. Germline loops: CDR1 SGHTA, CDR2 FQGNSA. CDR3 coding DNA: TGTGCCAGCAGCTCCGAAGGGCAAACTAACTATGGCTACACCTTC. Its translation: CASSSEGQTNYGYTF.

The chain couples TRBV29-1 to TRBJ2-5; D call uncertain. CDR1 and CDR2 from the germline V gene are SQVTM and ANQGSEA. The CDR3 is 10 residues long. V lost 5 bases, J lost 4 bases, and 5 bases lay in between. DNA for the CDR3: TGCAGCGTTATATTAGAGACCCAGTACTTC. This codes for CSVILETQYF.

This clone appeared a single time. V and J are TRBV2 and TRBJ2-2; D not resolved. Trimming left V 5 bases short and J 1 base short, with 8 bases between. CDR1 and CDR2 from the germline V gene are SNHLY and FYNNEI. The CDR3 loop spans 14 amino acids. This chain's CDR3 is CASSKGRNTGELFF. The CDR3 coding sequence is TGTGCCAGCAGTAAGGGTCGGAACACCGGGGAGCTGTTTTTT. Full variable domain (remainder filled in from reference TRBV2 and TRBJ2-2): EPEVTQTPSHQVTQMGQEVILRCVPISNHLYFYWYRQILGQKVEFLVSFYNNEISEKSEIFDDQFSVERPDGSNFTLKIRSTKLEDSAMYFCASSKGRNTGELFFGEGSRLTVL.

The genes are TRBV9 and TRBJ1-1, with D possibly being TRBD1 (5 bases). This CDR3 comprises 13 residues. Germline V gene data show CDR1 as SGDLS and CDR2 as YYNGEE. Trimming cost V 3 bases and J 7 bases, with 13 bases left between them. The CDR3 here is CASSAQGFGEAFF. Written as DNA, the CDR3 is TGTGCCAGCAGCGCTCAGGGATTCGGTGAAGCTTTCTTT.

The J gene is TRBJ2-7, the V gene TRBV6-5; D is unclear. CDR1 and CDR2 from the germline V gene are MNHEY and SVGAGI. The CDR3 spans 14 residues. The germline V and J ends were trimmed by 2 bases and 5 bases, with 13 bases remaining between them. Here the CDR3 reads CASSYGLGHNEQYF. CDR3 nucleotides: TGTGCCAGCAGTTACGGGTTAGGGCATAACGAGCAGTACTTC.

The chain is built from TRBV4-2 and TRBJ1-6, with 7 bases aligning to TRBD1. This CDR3 region has 17 residues. With V trimmed by 0 bases and J by 4 bases, 6 bases remained unmatched. Germline assignment: CDR1 LGHNA and CDR2 YNFKEQ. The CDR3 spells CASSQEGQRDYNSPLHF. CDR3 nucleotide sequence: TGTGCCAGCAGCCAAGAGGGACAGCGCGATTATAATTCACCCCTCCACTTT.